This T cell receptor (beta chain) was profiled in a study of T cell repertoires in cytomegalovirus infection. Study information: An indication of both CMV infection and matching HLA type came from public TCR beta signatures.

Regarding this clonotype: Its antigen is unidentified.

Study outcomes and limitations: In two of eight donors, the top clonotype was HLA-C-restricted CMV-specific.

The CDR3 runs to 14 residues. The germline V and J ends were trimmed by 10 bases and 0 bases, with 15 bases remaining between them. Germline V gives CDR1 SNHLY, CDR2 FYNNEI. TCRdb re-derived calls from the reads in MiXCR, one entry per CDR3 protein. The sample consists of approximately 910,000 distinct CDR3 sequences, about a third of them appearing once. V is TRBV2 and J is TRBJ1-2, with D maybe TRBD1 (5 bases). The clonotype comes from a human donor in good health (CMV status not recorded). Some clones in this sample may be carry-over from other donors' samples. This specimen consisted of cultured CD8+ T cells from PBMCs, obtained from culture after CMV antigen stimulation. CDR3 in amino acids: CATSPGQSNYGYTF. Written as DNA, the CDR3 is TGTGCCACCTCTCCGGGGCAGTCTAACTATGGCTACACCTTC.